A selection of T cell receptor beta chains follows, all from one sample in a study of shared clonotypes between healthy human individuals. Repertoires were generated with immunoSEQ multiplex PCR, while TCRdb's copy carries only in-frame clones and drops some. Among some 500,000 clones listed, approximately 95% were seen once. Sequencing was performed on naive CD4+ T cells sorted from blood. Receptors originate from a woman in her 30s in good health. CDR3s leave out the opening cysteine and the closing phenylalanine or tryptophan.

v_gene: TRBV28; j_gene: TRBJ2-5; CDR3aa: ASRKKLRREETQY
v_gene: TRBV28; j_gene: TRBJ1-3; CDR3aa: ASTPGSGNTIY
v_gene: TRBV10-3; j_gene: TRBJ2-7; CDR3aa: AISEAPAYEQY
v_gene: TRBV28; j_gene: TRBJ1-2; CDR3aa: ASSLRGRTNYGYT
v_gene: TRBV19; j_gene: TRBJ2-3; CDR3aa: ASTRTGTSGIGDTQY
v_gene: TRBV5-1; j_gene: TRBJ1-5; CDR3aa: ASSPLGPWDQPQH
v_gene: TRBV28; j_gene: TRBJ1-1; CDR3aa: ASRNSGNMNTEAF
v_gene: TRBV5-1; j_gene: TRBJ1-1; CDR3aa: ASSLGQGGTEAF
v_gene: TRBV7-8; j_gene: TRBJ2-2; CDR3aa: ASILRGLARTGELF
v_gene: TRBV4-1; j_gene: TRBJ2-5; CDR3aa: ASSRQGEKTQY
v_gene: TRBV5-8; j_gene: TRBJ2-7; CDR3aa: ASSFRQTQY
v_gene: TRBV5-5; j_gene: TRBJ1-2; CDR3aa: ASSLAPDRVVGYGYT
v_gene: TRBV18; j_gene: TRBJ2-5; CDR3aa: ASSPPGLFQETQY
v_gene: TRBV5-1; j_gene: TRBJ2-1; CDR3aa: ASSLGEHLSYNEQF
v_gene: TRBV19; j_gene: TRBJ1-5; CDR3aa: ASSIPPRQPQH
v_gene: TRBV19; j_gene: TRBJ2-1; CDR3aa: ASSIDQLAGPGSNEQF
v_gene: TRBV6-1; j_gene: TRBJ1-4; CDR3aa: ASNTGFSEKLF
v_gene: TRBV5-1; j_gene: TRBJ1-1; CDR3aa: ASSLETGGATEAF
v_gene: TRBV6-5; j_gene: TRBJ1-5; CDR3aa: ASSPTEPNQPQH
v_gene: TRBV5-1; j_gene: TRBJ1-1; CDR3aa: ASKQGRDTEAF
v_gene: TRBV10-1; j_gene: TRBJ2-3; CDR3aa: ASSKQGDTQY
v_gene: TRBV7-2; j_gene: TRBJ1-5; CDR3aa: ASSLRRDSNQPQH
v_gene: TRBV5-1; j_gene: TRBJ2-7; CDR3aa: ASSFRGGSAYEQY
v_gene: TRBV29-1; j_gene: TRBJ2-1; CDR3aa: SAGLAGGPFDNEQF